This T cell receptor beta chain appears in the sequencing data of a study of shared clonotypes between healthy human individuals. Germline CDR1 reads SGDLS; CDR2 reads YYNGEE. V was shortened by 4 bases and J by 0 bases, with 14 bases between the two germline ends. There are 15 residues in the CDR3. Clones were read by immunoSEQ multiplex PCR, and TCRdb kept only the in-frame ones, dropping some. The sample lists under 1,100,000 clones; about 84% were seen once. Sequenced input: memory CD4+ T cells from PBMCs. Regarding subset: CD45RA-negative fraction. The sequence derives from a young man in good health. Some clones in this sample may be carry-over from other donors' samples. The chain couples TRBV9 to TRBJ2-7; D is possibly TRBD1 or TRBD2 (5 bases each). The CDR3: CASSPAGTLSYEQYF. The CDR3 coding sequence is TGTGCCAGCAGCCCGGCCGGGACCCTCTCCTACGAGCAGTACTTC.